This TCR beta chain was sequenced in a study of CD8+ T cells in alopecia areata. Study as a whole: Treated patients swallowed 5 to 10 mg of oral tofacitinib twice daily. The SALT score measured affected scalp surface percentage in treated patients.

The CDR3 consists of 12 residues. CDR1 is SQVTM, CDR2 ANQGSEA, per germline. V was clipped by 1 base and J by 0 bases, with 3 bases between them. Extraction of RNA preceded its reverse transcription into cDNA, which served as the sequencing template. Measured with immunoSEQ multiplex PCR; TCRdb has only the in-frame clones, and not every one. The table includes roughly 100,000 clones, about nine tenths detected once. The sample's treatment: oral pan-JAK inhibitor, 5-10 mg twice daily. Patients with alopecia areata provided lesional scalp punch biopsies as well as peripheral blood. The sequence derives from a human donor with alopecia areata. The sequencing used CD8+ T cells sorted from blood, collected at approximately week 30, from a patient treated with tofacitinib. V is TRBV29-1 and J is TRBJ1-1, with unresolved D. CDR3 region: CSVEVLNTEAFF. The CDR3 bases are TGCAGCGTTGAAGTGTTGAACACTGAAGCTTTCTTT.